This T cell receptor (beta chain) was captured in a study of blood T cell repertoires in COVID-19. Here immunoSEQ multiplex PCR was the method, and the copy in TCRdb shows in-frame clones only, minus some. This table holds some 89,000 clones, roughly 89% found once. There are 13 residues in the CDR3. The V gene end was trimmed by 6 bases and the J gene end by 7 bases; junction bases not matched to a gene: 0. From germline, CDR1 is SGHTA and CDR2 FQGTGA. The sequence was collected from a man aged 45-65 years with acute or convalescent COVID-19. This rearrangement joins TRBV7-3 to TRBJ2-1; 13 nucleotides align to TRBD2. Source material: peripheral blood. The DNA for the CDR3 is TGTGCCAGCAGGACTAGCGGGGGGAATGAGCAGTTCTTC. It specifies CASRTSGGNEQFF.